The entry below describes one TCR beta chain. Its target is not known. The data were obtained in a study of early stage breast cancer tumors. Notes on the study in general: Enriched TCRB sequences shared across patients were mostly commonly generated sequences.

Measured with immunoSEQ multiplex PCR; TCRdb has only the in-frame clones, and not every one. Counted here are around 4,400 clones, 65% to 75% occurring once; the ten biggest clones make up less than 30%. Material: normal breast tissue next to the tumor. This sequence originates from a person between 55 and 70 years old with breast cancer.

The CDR3 nucleotides are TGTGCCAGCAGCTTAGACCGAAGGGGTTCGGGAAACACCATATATTTT. This encodes CASSLDRRGSGNTIYF. The rearrangement uses TRBV11-2 and TRBJ1-3; the D gene is possibly TRBD1 (5 bases). The CDR3 has 16 residues. Deletions cut 0 bases from V and 4 bases from J, with 13 bases between. Germline assignment: CDR1 SGHAT and CDR2 FQNNGV.